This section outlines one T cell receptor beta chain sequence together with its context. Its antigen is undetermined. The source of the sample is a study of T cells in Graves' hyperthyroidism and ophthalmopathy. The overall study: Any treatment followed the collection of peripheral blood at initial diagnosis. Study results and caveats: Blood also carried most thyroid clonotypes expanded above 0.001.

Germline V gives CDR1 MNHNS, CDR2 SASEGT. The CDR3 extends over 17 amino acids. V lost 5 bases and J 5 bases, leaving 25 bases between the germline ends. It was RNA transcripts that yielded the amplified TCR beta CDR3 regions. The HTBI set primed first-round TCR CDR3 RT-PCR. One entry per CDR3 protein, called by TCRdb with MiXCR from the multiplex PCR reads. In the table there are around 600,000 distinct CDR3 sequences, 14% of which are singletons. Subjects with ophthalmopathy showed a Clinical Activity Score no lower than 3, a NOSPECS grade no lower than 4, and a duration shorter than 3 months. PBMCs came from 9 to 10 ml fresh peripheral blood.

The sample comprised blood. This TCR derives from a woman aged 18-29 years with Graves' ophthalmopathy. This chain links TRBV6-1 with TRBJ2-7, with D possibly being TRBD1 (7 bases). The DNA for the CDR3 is TGTGCCAGCAGTACACCAGGGGGGCTCGTAGTGGTGGACGAGCAGTACTTC. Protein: CASSTPGGLVVVDEQYF.